This record concerns one T cell receptor (beta chain) sequence. This sample stems from a study of blood T cell repertoires in COVID-19. Study overall: There were acute and convalescent COVID-19 samples, and they came from the United States, Italy and Spain. PBMCs, B-cell-depleted T cells, or T cells provided the cDNA or gDNA that made up the material.

Trimming removed 8 bases from V and 8 bases from J, with 18 bases in between. The germline V gene encodes CDR1 LNHNV and CDR2 YYDKDF (reference sequence). There are 13 residues in the CDR3. Authors' methods: Quantification of nucleated cells was approximated via reference gene primer amplification. Method: immunoSEQ multiplex PCR; TCRdb's copy keeps in-frame clones and lacks some. V and J calls and clone size are copied from that table; D and trimming were computed from the DNA. The table lists approximately 170,000 clones, roughly nine tenths of them singletons. The sample was peripheral blood. This TCR was sampled from a man aged 55-75 years with acute or convalescent COVID-19. The chain combines TRBV15 with TRBJ1-2; TRBD1 might be the D (6 bases). The CDR3 spells CATDLGGGGGYTF. In nucleotides, the CDR3 is TGTGCCACCGATCTTGGGGGGGGCGGAGGCTACACCTTC.